This T cell receptor (beta chain) was obtained from a study of shared clonotypes between healthy human individuals. Libraries were prepared by immunoSEQ multiplex PCR; TCRdb keeps only in-frame clonotypes and omits some of them. The repertoire includes about 1 million clones, roughly 80% of them detected once, and around 1.5% sits in the top ten. Donors comprised only Caucasian adults living in Nashville, Tennessee. Comment on this clone: Its antigen is unknown.

The CDR3 length is 13 residues. Germline assignment: CDR1 LNHNV and CDR2 YYDKDF (reference sequence). V lost 2 bases and J 3 bases, leaving 8 bases between the germline ends. Study-wide points: Sharing across four donors was highest in naive CD4 (around 5%) and lowest in memory CD8 (approximately 0.4%).

The TCR originated in a man aged 18 to 30 in good health. Sequencing used memory CD4+ T cells sorted from blood. As for subset: CD45RA-negative fraction. V gene TRBV15 combines with J gene TRBJ2-7, with D unclear. In DNA, the CDR3 is TGTGCCACCAGCAGATCGTCTAGCTACGAGCAGTACTTC. This encodes CATSRSSSYEQYF. The full variable domain, in which reference TRBV15 and TRBJ2-7 provide the parts outside the CDR3, is DAMVIQNPRYQVTQFGKPVTLSCSQTLNHNVMYWYQQKSSQAPKLLFHYYDKDFNNEADTPDNFQSRRPNTSFCFLDIRSPGLGDTAMYLCATSRSSSYEQYFGPGTRLTVT.